This section outlines one T cell receptor (beta chain) sequence together with its context. The source of the sample is a study of CD8+ T cells in alopecia areata. Reverse transcribed after extraction, RNA yielded cDNA as the sequencing template. Assay: immunoSEQ multiplex PCR; the TCRdb copy retains only in-frame clones and omits some. The repertoire holds roughly 40,000 clones, roughly 53% seen once, with over 1.5% in the top ten. In a group of about 5 patients, CD4+ cells were sorted into CD25+CD127- cells. V was pared by 3 bases and J by 0 bases, with 10 bases between. The germline CDR1 and CDR2 sequences are SGHRS and YFSETQ. This CDR3 is 14 amino acids long.

The J gene is TRBJ2-7, the V gene TRBV5-1; D could derive from TRBD1 or TRBD2 (5 bases each). This TCR was recovered from a human donor with alopecia areata. The specimen was CD4+ Tregs sorted from blood. The CDR3 region has the DNA TGCGCCAGCAGCTGGGACGGCCGCTCCTACGAGCAGTACTTC. This codes for CASSWDGRSYEQYF.